These T cell receptor beta chains were read from a single sample in a study of TIL therapy for anti-PD-1-resistant metastatic lung cancer. The table came from immunoSEQ multiplex PCR; TCRdb's copy has only in-frame clones and leaves some out. The table lists more than 50,000 clones, around 86% of them singletons. Sequencing used blood, obtained at baseline. Receptors originate from a person aged 25-79 years with non-small cell lung cancer. Both conserved end residues are part of each CDR3. The D gene is left open where the match is weak. Clone size is not always given. Where it is, it says once, few, many or a class for expanded clones.

J gene | V gene | D gene | clone size | CDR3 DNA | CDR3 protein
TRBJ1-5 | TRBV27 | TRBD1 | - | TGTGCCAGCAGTCCTACCGGGACAGCCAATCAGCCCCAGCATTTT | CASSPTGTANQPQHF
TRBJ2-2 | TRBV27 | TRBD1 | - | TGTGCCAGCAGTTTATTGATAACAGGGGGTGTAAACGGGGAGCTGTTTTTT | CASSLLITGGVNGELFF
TRBJ2-1 | TRBV7-2 | - | - | TGTGCCAGCAGCTCCGAATTGGGAAGGCGGAATGAGCAGTTCTTC | CASSSELGRRNEQFF
TRBJ1-5 | TRBV19 | - | - | TGTGCCAGTAGTCCTAACGCGGGGGTTAGCAATCAGCCCCAGCATTTT | CASSPNAGVSNQPQHF
TRBJ2-7 | TRBV3-1/TRBV3-2 | - | - | TGTGCCAGCAGCCAGGGCTACGAGCAGTACTTC | CASSQGYEQYF
TRBJ2-5 | TRBV9 | TRBD1 | - | TGTGCCAGCAGCGTAGCGGGACAGGAGGAGACCCAGTACTTC | CASSVAGQEETQYF
TRBJ2-1 | TRBV6-5 | TRBD1 | - | TGTGCCAGCAGTTGGGGACAGGGGCTGAACAATGAGCAGTTCTTC | CASSWGQGLNNEQFF
TRBJ2-3 | TRBV19 | TRBD2 | - | TGTGCCAGTAATCCTATGAGGGCTAGCGGGGGGATCCCGGATACGCAGTATTTT | CASNPMRASGGIPDTQYF
TRBJ2-3 | TRBV15 | - | once | TGTGCCACCAGCAGAGGCGGGGGCAACTTCTTTAGCACAGATACGCAGTATTTT | CATSRGGGNFFSTDTQYF
TRBJ1-2 | TRBV19 | - | few | TGTGCCAGTAGTATGGGCAGGGGCCACAACTATGGCTACACCTTC | CASSMGRGHNYGYTF
TRBJ1-3 | TRBV11-2 | - | - | TGTGCCAGCAGCCAACTAGGGAGTGCTGGAAACACCATATATTTT | CASSQLGSAGNTIYF
TRBJ1-6 | TRBV18 | TRBD1 | - | TGTGCCAGCTCACCGAGGACAGGGGGGGGGACTAATTCACCCCTCCACTTT | CASSPRTGGGTNSPLHF
TRBJ1-1 | TRBV6-5 | - | - | TGTGCCACCTCCCTGGGGGATTCGGGCACTGAAGCTTTCTTT | CATSLGDSGTEAFF
TRBJ1-4 | TRBV25-1 | - | - | TGTGCCAGCAGTGAGGGCAGGGTTAATGAAAAACTGTTTTTT | CASSEGRVNEKLFF
TRBJ1-1 | TRBV9 | - | - | TGTGCCAGCAGCGTAGAGGGACCTCCCGCCGGAGCTTTCTTT | CASSVEGPPAGAFF
TRBJ2-1 | TRBV10-3 | TRBD1 | - | TGTGCCATCAGTTCCGGACAGGGGGTTCACAATGAGCAGTTCTTC | CAISSGQGVHNEQFF
TRBJ1-1 | TRBV6-5 | TRBD1 | - | TGTGCCAGCACCGACCAGCAAGGACAGGGGGCGCGGGCTTTCTTT | CASTDQQGQGARAFF
TRBJ1-6 | TRBV10-3 | TRBD1 | - | TGTGCCACTCAAGGGGGCCCGCGGGAGACACCCCTCCACTTT | CATQGGPRETPLHF
TRBJ2-7 | TRBV2 | - | - | TGTGCCAGCAGTGAGTGGCAGGGCTACGAGCAGTACTTC | CASSEWQGYEQYF
TRBJ2-7 | TRBV6-1 | TRBD2 | once | TGTGCCAGCAGTGAAATGGGGGGACTAGCGGCTTCGTACGAGCAGTACTTC | CASSEMGGLAASYEQYF
TRBJ2-1 | TRBV2 | - | once | TGTGCCGCCGGAGGGGGGAGGGCCAGCAATGAGCAGTTCTTC | CAAGGGRASNEQFF
TRBJ1-2 | TRBV5-1 | - | - | TGCGCCAGCAGCGGCTCAGGGGCGCTGTTGCGGGGCTACACCTTC | CASSGSGALLRGYTF
TRBJ1-1 | TRBV6-5 | - | once | TGTGCCAGCAGGCCCAGCACAACCACTGAAGCTTTCTTT | CASRPSTTTEAFF
TRBJ1-2 | TRBV11-2 | TRBD1 | - | TGTGCCAGCAGCTCACCGGGACAGGGGTCTCACTATGGCTACACCTTC | CASSSPGQGSHYGYTF
TRBJ1-1 | TRBV6-5 | TRBD1 | - | TGTGCCAGCAGTTCGCCTCGGACAGGGGGCACTGAAGCTTTCTTT | CASSSPRTGGTEAFF
TRBJ2-7 | TRBV7-6 | TRBD1 | - | TGTGCCAGCAGCTTGGGTGAGGGGGCCGGGCAGTACTTC | CASSLGEGAGQYF
TRBJ1-1 | TRBV3-1/TRBV3-2 | - | - | TGTGCCAGCAGCACGAAGGGGACCCTCGGACGGAACACTGAAGCTTTCTTT | CASSTKGTLGRNTEAFF
TRBJ1-2 | TRBV19 | TRBD1 | - | TGTGTGCGAGACAGGGGGCGTAGGGGCTACACCTTC | CVRDRGRRGYTF
TRBJ2-7 | TRBV27 | TRBD1 | - | TGTGCCAGCCGCTGGAGGGGACAGGGTCAATACGAGCAGTACTTC | CASRWRGQGQYEQYF
TRBJ2-6 | TRBV5-1 | - | - | TGCGCCAGCAGCTTGTCTGGTACGAGGGGGGCCAACGTCCTGACTTTC | CASSLSGTRGANVLTF
TRBJ2-5 | TRBV5-5 | - | few | TGTGCCAGCAGCCATACCACGGAGGGGTTGGAGACCCAGTACTTC | CASSHTTEGLETQYF
TRBJ1-1 | TRBV6-2/TRBV6-3 | - | - | TGTGCCAGCAGTTACTCGGGACTGACTGAAGCTTTCTTT | CASSYSGLTEAFF
TRBJ1-2 | TRBV20-1 | - | - | TGCAGTGCTAGTGGGGGGAAGATCTATGGCTACACCTTC | CSASGGKIYGYTF
TRBJ2-3 | TRBV19 | - | - | TGTGCCAGTAGGGAGACGGCAAGCACAGATACGCAGTATTTT | CASRETASTDTQYF
TRBJ2-3 | TRBV11-2 | TRBD2 | - | TGTGCCAGCAGCTGGGGGGGAACTAGCACAGATACGCAGTATTTT | CASSWGGTSTDTQYF
TRBJ1-2 | TRBV21-1 | - | once | TGTGCCAGCAGCAAAGTGGGACAGAACTTC | CASSKVGQNF
TRBJ2-5 | TRBV6-5 | TRBD1 | - | TGTGCCAGCAGTTACTCACAGACAGGGCGCGTGGAGACCCAGTACTTC | CASSYSQTGRVETQYF
TRBJ2-7 | TRBV5-1 | - | - | TGCGCCAGCAGCTATCAAGGGCAGGGTAGCTACGAGCAGTACTTC | CASSYQGQGSYEQYF
TRBJ1-4 | TRBV2 | - | - | TGTGCCAGCAGTGTTCGGCCAGGGGTGAATGAAAAACTGTTTTTT | CASSVRPGVNEKLFF
TRBJ2-1 | TRBV19 | - | - | TGTGCCAGTAGTATAGAGGGGCTCAAAGACTCCAATGAGCAGTTCTTC | CASSIEGLKDSNEQFF
TRBJ2-5 | TRBV9 | - | - | TGTGCCAGCAGCGCCCCATCAAAGGGAGAGACCCAGTACTTC | CASSAPSKGETQYF
TRBJ2-7 | TRBV30 | TRBD1 | few | TGTGCCTGGAGGGGACAGGGGACCTACGAGCAGTACTTC | CAWRGQGTYEQYF
TRBJ2-3 | TRBV6-4 | - | once | TGTGCCAGCAGTGTCAGGGGAGGCACAGATACGCAGTATTTT | CASSVRGGTDTQYF